The 21 T cell receptor beta chains in this list originate from one sample, sequenced in a study of vaccination and CD4 T cells after COVID-19. Treatment reported: roughly 10-day PBMC culture with coronavirus spike peptide pools or control peptides (ViraFEST assay). Antigens of these TCRs are unknown. The Oncomine TCR Beta short-read assay generated sequence data from the DNA of cultured CD4+ T cells. A single record per CDR3 protein comes from TCRdb applying MiXCR to the PCR reads. This sample has about 21,000 distinct CDR3 sequences, with roughly 71% found just once. Sequenced material: CD4+ T cells from blood, cultured in vitro. The receptors originated from a human donor who had recovered from COVID-19.

This clonotype turned up a few times. CDR3 protein: CASSSTRLAGGTYEQYF. In nucleotides, the CDR3 is TGTGCCAGCAGCTCCACAAGACTAGCGGGAGGTACCTACGAGCAGTACTTC. The chain carries TRBV7-2 and TRBJ2-7, with 13 bases fitting TRBD2. Germline V lookup: CDR1 SGHTA, CDR2 FQGNSA. The CDR3 loop spans 17 amino acids. With 4 bases clipped from V and 2 bases from J, the junction kept 8 bases outside the gene matches.

In this sample, this clonotype turned up a few times. The J gene is TRBJ2-5, the V gene TRBV24-1; weak D call: TRBD1 (5 bases). Trimming shortened V by 6 bases and J by 5 bases, and 6 bases separated the two germline ends. CDR3 length: 11 residues. Per germline, CDR1 KGHDR and CDR2 SFDVKD. The CDR3 DNA sequence: TGTGCCACCAGTAGGGGTGAGACCCAGTACTTC. Amino acid sequence: CATSRGETQYF.

The chain couples TRBV28 to TRBJ2-5, with TRBD2 identical over 10 bases. V was pared by 4 bases and J by 2 bases, with 7 bases of the junction left unmatched. The CDR3 spans 16 residues. The germline CDR1 and CDR2 sequences are MDHEN and SYDVKM. CDR3 DNA: TGTGCCAGCAGTTCCCCCCGGACTAGCGGACAAGAGACCCAGTACTTC. It codes for CASSSPRTSGQETQYF.

The chain uses TRBV6-2 or TRBV6-3 and TRBJ2-2; no clear D gene. V gave up 6 bases and J gave up 6 bases, with 17 bases separating them. The CDR3 consists of 15 residues. Per the germline V gene, CDR1 is MNHEY and CDR2 is SVGEGT. The CDR3 nucleotides read TGTGCCAGCAGCCTTAAAGTAGTGGCCGCCGGGGAGCTGTTTTTT. Its protein is CASSLKVVAAGELFF.

The chain uses TRBV7-2 and TRBJ2-7, with 13 bases matching TRBD2. After removal of 5 bases from V and 0 bases from J, the junction contained 7 bases not matched to a gene. This CDR3 is built from 17 residues. Germline loops: CDR1 SGHTA, CDR2 FQGNSA. CDR3 DNA sequence: TGTGCCAGCAGCCCCGGACTAGCGGGAGTTTCCTCCTACGAGCAGTACTTC. Its translation is CASSPGLAGVSSYEQYF.

V is TRBV2 and J is TRBJ1-5; D may be TRBD1 (5 bases). The V gene lost 3 bases and the J gene lost 2 bases, with 11 bases spanning the gap. Germline V gene data show CDR1 as SNHLY and CDR2 as FYNNEI. The CDR3 has 15 residues. The chain's CDR3 is CASSDQGTGNQPQHF. The DNA of the CDR3 is TGTGCCAGCAGTGATCAGGGAACGGGCAATCAGCCCCAGCATTTT.

The rearrangement uses TRBV29-1 and TRBJ1-1, with D possibly being TRBD1 (6 bases). The CDR3 runs to 12 residues. The V and J ends lost 6 bases and 3 bases respectively, with 11 bases between them. Germline CDR1 and CDR2: SQVTM and ANQGSEA. CDR3 sequence (DNA): TGCAGCGTGGTCGGGGGCCACACTGAAGCTTTCTTT. Residues: CSVVGGHTEAFF.

The V gene is TRBV11-2, the J gene TRBJ1-5, with unresolved D. V dropped 0 bases and J dropped 1 base, with 7 bases sitting between them. The CDR3 has 15 residues. Germline lookup yields CDR1 SGHAT and CDR2 FQNNGV. CDR3 sequence: CASSLEGFSNQPQHF. As DNA, the CDR3 is TGTGCCAGCAGCTTAGAGGGGTTCAGCAATCAGCCCCAGCATTTT.

V and J are TRBV7-2 and TRBJ2-1; D might be TRBD1 (6 bases). V lost 5 bases and J lost 6, with 20 bases in between. CDR3 length equals 16 residues. Germline V lookup: CDR1 SGHTA, CDR2 FQGNSA. CDR3 nucleotides: TGTGCCAGCAGCGTTTCCGGGACACCTACGGGCAATGAGCAGTTCTTC. It translates to CASSVSGTPTGNEQFF.

The rearrangement joins TRBV20-1 to TRBJ2-1; perhaps TRBD2 as D (6 bases). Germline V CDR1 and CDR2: DFQATT, SNEGSKA (reference sequence). The CDR3 spans 20 residues. Trimming took 5 bases from V and 3 from J, leaving 32 bases between them. CDR3 amino acids: CSAPPSLTSRRARSYNEQFF. CDR3 DNA sequence: TGCAGTGCTCCCCCGAGCTTAACTAGCAGGAGGGCCCGAAGCTACAATGAGCAGTTCTTC.

The chain joins TRBV10-1 to TRBJ2-3, with TRBD2 matching 7 bases. This CDR3 region has 13 residues. The germline V gene has CDR1 WNHNN and CDR2 SYGVQD (reference sequence). Trimming took 4 bases from V and 7 from J; bases not matched to a gene: 5. CDR3 loop: CASSAPGGNTQYF. The CDR3 DNA is TGCGCCAGCAGTGCCCCGGGGGGAAATACGCAGTATTTT.

J is TRBJ1-5 and V is TRBV28; D call uncertain. The CDR3 is made up of 20 amino acids. Per the germline V gene, CDR1 is MDHEN and CDR2 is SYDVKM. V lost 6 bases and J lost 0, with 27 bases in between. CDR3 sequence reads: CASSSKLFGPPKYSNQPQHF. CDR3 coding DNA: TGTGCCAGCAGCTCGAAGTTATTTGGACCGCCGAAATATAGCAATCAGCCCCAGCATTTT.

CDR3 DNA: TGTGCCAGCAGTGAGCAGGGGGGCGATCAGCCCCAGCATTTT. Its protein is CASSEQGGDQPQHF. This chain links TRBV2 with TRBJ1-5, with 7 bases that match TRBD1. Germline values: CDR1 SNHLY, CDR2 FYNNEI. The J segment lost 5 bases and the V segment lost 3 bases, leaving 4 bases of the junction unmatched. The CDR3 contains 14 residues.

The chain has TRBV6-5 and TRBJ1-1; D is undetermined. Germline assignment: CDR1 MNHEY and CDR2 SVGAGI. V was trimmed by 2 bases and J by 1 base, leaving 8 bases between them. This CDR3 has 14 residues. CDR3 DNA: TGTGCCAGCAGTTACCAGGTCCAGAACACTGAAGCTTTCTTT. It specifies CASSYQVQNTEAFF.

V gene TRBV7-2 combines with J gene TRBJ2-5, with 12 bases aligning to TRBD2. In germline, CDR1 is SGHTA, CDR2 FQGNSA. CDR3 length: 15 amino acids. Germline trimming cut 6 bases from V and 3 bases from J; bases unmatched to any gene: 5. CDR3 region: CASSPRLAGEETQYF. CDR3 bases: TGTGCCAGCAGTCCAAGACTAGCGGGAGAAGAGACCCAGTACTTC.

The chain links TRBV23-1 to TRBJ1-1, with 10 bases identical to TRBD1. TRBV23-1 counts as an open reading frame of uncertain function. This CDR3 has 18 residues. The V gene end was trimmed by 4 bases and the J gene end by 3 bases; junction bases not matched to a gene: 14. The CDR3 spells CASSPPGQGRFWHTEAFF. CDR3 coding DNA: TGCGCCAGCAGTCCGCCGGGACAGGGGAGATTTTGGCACACTGAAGCTTTCTTT.

The rearrangement joins TRBV7-2 to TRBJ2-1, with 13 bases that match TRBD2. Trimming removed 4 bases from V and 5 bases from J; junction bases left unmatched: 2. Germline V gene data show CDR1 as SGHTA and CDR2 as FQGNSA. CDR3 length equals 15 residues. Written as DNA, the CDR3 is TGTGCCAGCAGCTGGACTAGCGGGAGTAACAATGAGCAGTTCTTC. Translation gives CASSWTSGSNNEQFF.

This sequence joins TRBV7-9 and TRBJ1-5; TRBD1 aligns across 8 bases. V shed 5 bases and J 2 bases; nucleotides not matched to a gene: 8. CDR1 and CDR2 from the germline V gene are SEHNR and FQNEAQ (reference sequence). This CDR3 contains 16 residues. CDR3: CASSATTGAGNQPQHF. DNA of the CDR3: TGTGCCAGCAGCGCCACGACAGGGGCGGGCAATCAGCCCCAGCATTTT.

This clonotype showed up just once. The gene calls are TRBV7-2 and TRBJ2-2; D gene unclear. The V end was cut by 1 base, the J end by 7 bases, with 13 bases between. The germline CDR1 and CDR2 sequences are SGHTA and FQGNSA. The CDR3 has 15 amino acids. The DNA of the CDR3 is TGTGCCAGCAGCTTAGTACGCAGTATCGGCGGGGAGCTGTTTTTT. Its translation is CASSLVRSIGGELFF.

A few counts support this clonotype. The chain combines TRBV6-1 with TRBJ1-1; no clear D gene. The germline gives CDR1 MNHNS, CDR2 SASEGT. V was shortened by 1 base and J by 0 bases, with 18 bases between the two germline ends. This CDR3 has 18 residues. The CDR3, as DNA: TGTGCCAGCAGTGAAGGAGGCTGGGCTCGGACGTTGAACACTGAAGCTTTCTTT. Protein: CASSEGGWARTLNTEAFF.

V gene TRBV18 combines with J gene TRBJ1-1; 7 positions match TRBD1. Trimming took 2 bases from V and 2 from J; bases not matched to a gene: 11. Germline values: CDR1 KGHSH, CDR2 LQKENI. The CDR3 is made up of 17 amino acids. The CDR3: CASSPGLRTGGNTEAFF. CDR3 DNA sequence: TGTGCCAGCTCACCAGGGTTAAGGACAGGAGGAAACACTGAAGCTTTCTTT.